These 29 T cell receptor beta chains share one sample of origin, sequenced in a study of OX40 agonist ivuxolimab in advanced cancers. Clones were sequenced by immunoSEQ multiplex PCR, and TCRdb holds only the in-frame ones, with some missing. The top ten hold 15% to 18% of the sample, which has more than 60,000 clones, 90% to 95% seen once. This sample comprised CD4+ or CD8+ T cells sorted from blood, obtained in a trial of the OX40 agonist ivuxolimab. These receptor sequences come from an adult with an advanced solid tumor such as melanoma, head and neck, liver or kidney cancer.

This clone has a handful of counts. The chain carries TRBV7-9 and TRBJ2-7; 10 nucleotides agree with TRBD2. The J segment lost 5 bases and the V segment lost 4 bases, leaving 8 bases of the junction unmatched. The germline V gene encodes CDR1 SEHNR and CDR2 FQNEAQ (reference sequence). CDR3 size: 15 residues. DNA for the CDR3: TGTGCCAGCAGCTCTGCTAGCGGGAGTGGCCACGAGCAGTACTTC. It codes for CASSSASGSGHEQYF.

This chain joins TRBV4-3 and TRBJ2-1, with 7 bases that match TRBD2. V dropped 4 bases and J dropped 3; count of bases not matched to a gene: 6. This CDR3 has 15 residues. CDR1 and CDR2 from the germline V gene are LGHNA and YSLEER. CDR3 nucleotides: TGCGCCAGCAGCCCTACAGCGGGGAACTACAATGAGCAGTTCTTC. It translates to CASSPTAGNYNEQFF.

The chain employs TRBV27 and TRBJ2-7, with 7 positions matching TRBD1. CDR1 and CDR2 from the germline V gene are MNHEY and SMNVEV (reference sequence). This CDR3 spans 13 amino acids. J gave up 2 bases and V 5 bases, and 3 bases lay outside the gene matches. The CDR3 nucleotides read TGTGCCAGCAGTATGGGACAGACCTACGAGCAGTACTTC. This sequence encodes CASSMGQTYEQYF.

V gene TRBV4-1 combines with J gene TRBJ2-7; 8 bases map to TRBD1. The length of the CDR3 is 12 residues. The germline V gene encodes CDR1 MGHRA and CDR2 YSYEKL. The V segment lost 4 bases and the J segment 5 bases; nucleotides outside the gene matches: 1. Here the CDR3 DNA reads TGCGCCAGCAGCCCGACAGGGGACGAGCAGTACTTC. Its translation: CASSPTGDEQYF.

This clone was seen just once. The J gene is TRBJ2-7, the V gene TRBV13; the D call may be TRBD1 or TRBD2 (5 bases each). Germline values: CDR1 PRHDT, CDR2 FYEKMQ (reference sequence). V dropped 2 bases and J dropped 5 bases, with 16 bases sitting between them. This CDR3 contains 15 residues. The CDR3 coding sequence is TGTGCCAGCAGCTTACCGGGGAAGGGGTCAGACGAGCAGTACTTC. Amino acids: CASSLPGKGSDEQYF.

This chain joins TRBV4-3 and TRBJ1-3, with a possible D match to TRBD1 (6 bases). V shed 4 bases and J shed 2 bases, with 12 bases lying between them. Germline CDR1 reads LGHNA; CDR2 reads YSLEER. This CDR3 is built from 15 residues. The CDR3 nucleotides read TGCGCCAGCAGCCCCGAGGGGGGCCCTGGAAACACCATATATTTT. Residues: CASSPEGGPGNTIYF.

The V gene is TRBV11-1, the J gene TRBJ1-6; 7 bases agree with TRBD1. The germline gives CDR1 SGHAT, CDR2 FQDESV (reference sequence). After removal of 5 bases from V and 10 bases from J, the junction contained 8 bases not matched to a gene. This CDR3 has 14 amino acids. CDR3 region: CASSRDSTGSPLHF. The CDR3, as DNA: TGTGCCAGCAGCCGGGACAGCACGGGGTCACCCCTCCACTTT.

The J gene is TRBJ1-2, the V gene TRBV27, with 7 bases matching TRBD1. Trimming removed 7 bases from V and 8 bases from J; junction bases left unmatched: 10. CDR1 is MNHEY and CDR2 is SMNVEV in the germline V gene (reference sequence). The CDR3 is 13 amino acids. CDR3 loop: CASTTDRSRGYTF. CDR3 nucleotides: TGTGCCAGCACTACGGACAGGTCTAGAGGCTACACCTTC.

The rearrangement links TRBV4-1 to TRBJ2-2; 14 bases agree with TRBD2. The CDR3 is made up of 15 amino acids. Trimming removed 4 bases from V and 8 bases from J; junction bases left unmatched: 3. CDR1 is MGHRA, CDR2 YSYEKL, per germline. The CDR3 DNA reads as TGCGCCAGCAGCCCGGGACTAGCGGGGGTTGGGGAGCTGTTTTTT. Translation gives CASSPGLAGVGELFF.

The chain combines TRBV15 with TRBJ2-7; TRBD1 agrees at 7 bases. The CDR3 contains 14 residues. CDR1 and CDR2 from the germline V gene are LNHNV and YYDKDF (reference sequence). J gave up 0 bases and V 1 base, and 0 bases lay outside the gene matches. Here the CDR3 reads CATSRAGGSYEQYF. The CDR3 DNA sequence: TGTGCCACCAGCAGAGCAGGGGGCTCCTACGAGCAGTACTTC.

The chain has TRBV13 and TRBJ2-5; 13 positions agree with TRBD2. V trimming: 2 bases; J trimming: 1 base; junction bases outside the gene matches: 13. The CDR3 runs 20 residues. Germline CDR1 PRHDT, CDR2 FYEKMQ (reference sequence). The CDR3: CASSLIGEGLAGFSQETQYF. The CDR3 region has the DNA TGTGCCAGCAGCTTAATAGGGGAGGGACTAGCGGGGTTCTCCCAAGAGACCCAGTACTTC.

The chain uses TRBV7-2 and TRBJ2-7, with TRBD2 identical over 11 bases. The CDR3 runs to 16 residues. Germline V lookup: CDR1 SGHTA, CDR2 FQGNSA. The V gene end was trimmed by 6 bases and the J gene end by 2 bases; junction bases not matched to a gene: 9. CDR3 in DNA: TGTGCCAGCAGGGCGGAACTAGCGGGAGATCCCTACGAGCAGTACTTC. Its protein is CASRAELAGDPYEQYF.

This clone was found a few times. The chain uses TRBV18 and TRBJ2-7; TRBD2 is a possible D gene (6 bases). This CDR3 contains 12 residues. With 5 bases removed from V and 6 bases from J, the gap between germline ends came to 11 bases. CDR1 is KGHSH, CDR2 LQKENI, per germline. The CDR3 DNA is TGTGCCAGCTCATCCGGGACTTCCGAGCAGTACTTC. The encoded protein is CASSSGTSEQYF.

The chain recombines TRBV6-5 with TRBJ2-1, with D hard to call. The germline gives CDR1 MNHEY, CDR2 SVGAGI. Trimming left V 6 bases short and J 8 bases short, with 20 bases between. There are 15 residues in the CDR3. CDR3 sequence (DNA): TGTGCCAGCAGCCTATTTACCAGGTCGAACGATGAGCAGTTCTTC. It encodes CASSLFTRSNDEQFF.

This clone appeared once. V and J are TRBV7-9 and TRBJ1-1; no definite D call. This CDR3 comprises 16 residues. Germline V gives CDR1 SEHNR, CDR2 FQNEAQ (reference sequence). Trimming left V 5 bases short and J 4 bases short, with 20 bases between. CDR3 bases: TGTGCCAGCAGCGTGCCGGGATTGGGGAACGGCACTGAAGCTTTCTTT. This gives the protein CASSVPGLGNGTEAFF.

This chain uses TRBV30 with TRBJ1-2; no clear D gene. The V end was cut by 2 bases, the J end by 3 bases, with 10 bases between. The CDR3 sequence is 13 residues long. Germline-derived CDR1 and CDR2 are GTSNPN and SVGIG (reference sequence). CDR3 bases: TGTGCCTGGAGTAGGGCGGCAGACTATGGCTACACCTTC. As protein: CAWSRAADYGYTF.

This chain joins TRBV28 and TRBJ2-7, with TRBD1 matching over 8 bases. Trimming at V came to 2 bases and at J to 5 bases, leaving 5 bases not matched to a gene. The CDR3 is 14 residues long. CDR1 and CDR2 from the germline V gene are MDHEN and SYDVKM. The CDR3 is CASSLPLDRDEQYF. CDR3 in DNA: TGTGCCAGCAGTTTACCCTTGGACAGGGACGAGCAGTACTTC. Using reference TRBV28 and TRBJ2-7 for the parts outside the CDR3, the full variable domain is DVKVTQSSRYLVKRTGEKVFLECVQDMDHENMFWYRQDPGLGLRLIYFSYDVKMKEKGDIPEGYSVSREKKERFSLILESASTNQTSMYLCASSLPLDRDEQYFGPGTRLTVT.

The chain uses TRBV19 and TRBJ1-1; 7 nucleotides match TRBD1. V dropped 0 bases and J dropped 4; count of bases not matched to a gene: 5. CDR3 length: 15 residues. From germline, CDR1 is LNHDA and CDR2 SQIVND (reference sequence). In DNA, the CDR3 is TGTGCCAGTAGTATAGACCAGGGGGTGGTCACTGAAGCTTTCTTT. It translates to CASSIDQGVVTEAFF.

The chain couples TRBV30 to TRBJ2-7; a possible D gene is TRBD1 (6 bases). Deletions cut 0 bases from V and 7 bases from J, with 19 bases between. The CDR3 spans 15 residues. The germline CDR1 and CDR2 sequences are GTSNPN and SVGIG (reference sequence). The chain's CDR3 is CAWSVPPKTGTEQYF. For the CDR3, the DNA is TGTGCCTGGAGTGTTCCTCCTAAAACAGGGACGGAGCAGTACTTC.

The rearrangement links TRBV19 to TRBJ1-2; 9 bases align to TRBD1. This CDR3 is 15 amino acids long. Germline-derived CDR1 and CDR2 are LNHDA and SQIVND (reference sequence). The trim removed 5 bases at V and 4 bases at J, leaving 8 bases unmatched. CDR3 in amino acids: CASSLGDRAPYGYTF. DNA for the CDR3: TGTGCCAGTAGTCTGGGGGACAGGGCTCCCTATGGCTACACCTTC.

The rearrangement joins TRBV7-2 to TRBJ1-5; 9 nucleotides line up with TRBD1. Unmatched junction bases numbered 9, after V lost 0 bases and J lost 0 bases. Germline V gives CDR1 SGHTA, CDR2 FQGNSA. The CDR3 is 19 residues long. Written as DNA, the CDR3 is TGTGCCAGCAGCTTAGCCAGGGACAGGGAGATTTATAGCAATCAGCCCCAGCATTTT. Protein sequence: CASSLARDREIYSNQPQHF.

V and J are TRBV30 and TRBJ2-1; D gene uncertain. CDR3 length: 12 residues. Looked up from germline, CDR1 is GTSNPN and CDR2 is SVGIG (reference sequence). Deletions cut 2 bases from V and 7 bases from J, with 9 bases between. CDR3 in DNA: TGTGCCTGGAGTTCTACCGGTAATGAGCAGTTCTTC. Translated: CAWSSTGNEQFF.

This clone was picked up a small number of times. The chain recombines TRBV20-1 with TRBJ1-2; D possibly corresponds to TRBD1 (6 bases). The CDR3 totals 11 residues. V was shortened by 0 bases and J by 8 bases, with 7 bases between the two germline ends. The germline CDR1 and CDR2 sequences are DFQATT and SNEGSKA (reference sequence). The DNA of the CDR3 is TGCAGTGCTAGAGACAGGGGAGGCTACACCTTC. This codes for CSARDRGGYTF.

This chain links TRBV27 with TRBJ2-1; 9 bases line up with TRBD2. CDR3 length: 17 residues. V was clipped by 8 bases and J by 7 bases; unmatched bases: 18. Germline CDR1 MNHEY, CDR2 SMNVEV (reference sequence). Written as DNA, the CDR3 is TGTGCCAGCCAGTTCCCGACAGTAGCGGGAGAGGCGAATGAGCAGTTCTTC. Its translation is CASQFPTVAGEANEQFF.

The V and J genes are TRBV19 and TRBJ2-7, with D unresolved. The CDR3 is 15 amino acids. The V gene's germline CDR1 is LNHDA and CDR2 SQIVND (reference sequence). Trimming took off 2 bases at V and 0 bases at J, with 11 bases between the two ends. CDR3 nucleotide sequence: TGTGCCAGTAGTATAAAAATCTTTAGCTCCTACGAGCAGTACTTC. Amino acids: CASSIKIFSSYEQYF.

This chain connects TRBV14 to TRBJ2-7; maybe TRBD2 (5 bases). The CDR3 contains 15 residues. V was trimmed by 1 base and J by 2 bases, leaving 12 bases between them. CDR1 and CDR2 from the germline V gene are SGHDN and FVKESK. DNA of the CDR3: TGTGCCAGCAGCCAAGTACGGGATCTACCCTACGAGCAGTACTTC. Translated: CASSQVRDLPYEQYF.

The rearrangement joins TRBV5-6 to TRBJ1-5; no firm D call. V was shortened by 4 bases and J by 0 bases, with 14 bases between the two germline ends. From germline, CDR1 is SGHDT and CDR2 YYEEEE. This CDR3 spans 16 amino acids. CDR3 sequence: CASSAGAPYSNQPQHF. The CDR3 coding sequence is TGTGCCAGCAGCGCAGGTGCGCCTTATAGCAATCAGCCCCAGCATTTT.

The chain uses TRBV4-3 and TRBJ2-7; D call uncertain. Germline CDR1 is LGHNA and CDR2 is YSLEER. V lost 0 bases, J lost 3 bases, and 9 bases lay in between. There are 14 residues in the CDR3. CDR3 sequence (DNA): TGCGCCAGCAGCCAAGAATCGCTTGGCTACGAGCAGTACTTC. Translated: CASSQESLGYEQYF.

This clone was counted a single time. This chain joins TRBV7-9 and TRBJ2-7, with a weak D call TRBD2 (5 bases). V lost 5 bases, J lost 3 bases, and 8 bases lay in between. The CDR3 loop spans 12 amino acids. The V gene's germline CDR1 is SEHNR and CDR2 FQNEAQ (reference sequence). The CDR3 region is CASSPGIYEQYF. Written as DNA, the CDR3 is TGTGCCAGCAGCCCGGGGATCTACGAGCAGTACTTC.